Sequencing of this TCR beta chain was carried out in a study of T cell responses to AZD1222 COVID-19 vaccine. V was clipped by 1 base and J by 3 bases, with 22 bases between them. From germline, CDR1 is SQVTM and CDR2 ANQGSEA. The CDR3 has 17 amino acids. The method was immunoSEQ multiplex PCR; TCRdb's version includes in-frame clones alone and lacks a portion of them. The sample records under 200,000 clones, 85% to 95% being singletons. This sample comprised peripheral blood, obtained on day 0 of AZD1222 vaccination. The chain recombines TRBV29-1 with TRBJ2-7, with D possibly TRBD2 on 5 matching bases. The receptor's source is an adult in good health. CDR3 nucleotide sequence: TGCAGCGTTGAAGGAATACCTGGAGCCGGGGTTGGCTACGAGCAGTACTTC. Amino acids: CSVEGIPGAGVGYEQYF.